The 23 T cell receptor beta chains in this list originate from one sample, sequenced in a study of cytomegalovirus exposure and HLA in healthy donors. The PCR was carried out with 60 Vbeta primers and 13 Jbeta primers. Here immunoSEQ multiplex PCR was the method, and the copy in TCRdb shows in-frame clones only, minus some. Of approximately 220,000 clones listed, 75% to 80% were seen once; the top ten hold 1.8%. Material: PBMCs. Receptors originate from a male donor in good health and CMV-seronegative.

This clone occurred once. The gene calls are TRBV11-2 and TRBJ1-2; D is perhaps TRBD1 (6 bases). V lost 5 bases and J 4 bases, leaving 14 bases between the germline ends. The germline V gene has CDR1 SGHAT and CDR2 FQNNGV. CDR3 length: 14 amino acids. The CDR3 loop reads CASSRRGGVYGYTF. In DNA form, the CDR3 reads TGTGCCAGCAGCCGGAGGGGGGGTGTCTATGGCTACACCTTC.

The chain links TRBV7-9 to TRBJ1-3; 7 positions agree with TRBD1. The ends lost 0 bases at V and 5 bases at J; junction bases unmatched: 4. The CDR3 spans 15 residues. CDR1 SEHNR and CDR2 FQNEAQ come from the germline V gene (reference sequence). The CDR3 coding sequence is TGTGCCAGCAGCTTAGCGGAGGGGGCGAGAAACACCATATATTTT. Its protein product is CASSLAEGARNTIYF.

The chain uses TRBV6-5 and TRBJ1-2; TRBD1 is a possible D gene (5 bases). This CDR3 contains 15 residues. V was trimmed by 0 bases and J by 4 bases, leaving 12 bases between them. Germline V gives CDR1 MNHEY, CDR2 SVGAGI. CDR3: CASSYSGREVYGYTF. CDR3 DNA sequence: TGTGCCAGCAGTTACTCAGGCAGGGAGGTCTATGGCTACACCTTC.

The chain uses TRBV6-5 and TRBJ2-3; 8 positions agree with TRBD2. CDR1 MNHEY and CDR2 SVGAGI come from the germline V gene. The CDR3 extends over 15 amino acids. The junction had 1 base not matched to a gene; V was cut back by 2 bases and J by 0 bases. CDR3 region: CASSYQRGSTDTQYF. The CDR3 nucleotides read TGTGCCAGCAGTTACCAGCGGGGGAGCACAGATACGCAGTATTTT.

CDR3 sequence reads: CASSLMGPNYNSPLHF. DNA for the CDR3: TGTGCCAGCAGTTTAATGGGCCCGAACTATAATTCACCCCTCCACTTT. The chain employs TRBV27 and TRBJ1-6; D gene unclear. The CDR3 has 16 residues. Germline lookup yields CDR1 MNHEY and CDR2 SMNVEV (reference sequence). V was shortened by 2 bases and J by 3 bases, with 11 bases between the two germline ends.

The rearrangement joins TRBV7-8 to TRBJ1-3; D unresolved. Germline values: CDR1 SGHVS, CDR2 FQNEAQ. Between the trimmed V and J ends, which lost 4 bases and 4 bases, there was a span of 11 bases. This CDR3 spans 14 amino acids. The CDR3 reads CASSSTAFGNTIYF. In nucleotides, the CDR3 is TGTGCCAGCAGCTCAACAGCATTCGGAAACACCATATATTTT.

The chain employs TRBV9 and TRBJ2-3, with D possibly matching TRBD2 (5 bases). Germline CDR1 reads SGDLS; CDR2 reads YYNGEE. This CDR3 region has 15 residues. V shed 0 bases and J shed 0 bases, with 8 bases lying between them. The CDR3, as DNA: TGTGCCAGCAGCGTAGCCACGGGAAGCACAGATACGCAGTATTTT. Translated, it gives CASSVATGSTDTQYF. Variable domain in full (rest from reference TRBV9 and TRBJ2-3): DSGVTQTPKHLITATGQRVTLRCSPRSGDLSVYWYQQSLDQGLQFLIQYYNGEERAKGNILERFSAQQFPDLHSELNLSSLELGDSALYFCASSVATGSTDTQYFGPGTRLTVL.

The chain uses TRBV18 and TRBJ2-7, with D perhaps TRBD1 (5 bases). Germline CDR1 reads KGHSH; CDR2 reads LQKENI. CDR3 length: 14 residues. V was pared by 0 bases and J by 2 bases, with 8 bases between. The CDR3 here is CASSPPQGAYEQYF. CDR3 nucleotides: TGTGCCAGCTCACCACCGCAGGGCGCCTACGAGCAGTACTTC.

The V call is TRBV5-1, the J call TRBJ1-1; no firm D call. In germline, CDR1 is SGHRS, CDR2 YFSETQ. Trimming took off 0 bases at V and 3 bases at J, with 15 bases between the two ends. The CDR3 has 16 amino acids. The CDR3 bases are TGCGCCAGCAGCTTGGCTTTTTGGAGCGGGCACACTGAAGCTTTCTTT. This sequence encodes CASSLAFWSGHTEAFF.

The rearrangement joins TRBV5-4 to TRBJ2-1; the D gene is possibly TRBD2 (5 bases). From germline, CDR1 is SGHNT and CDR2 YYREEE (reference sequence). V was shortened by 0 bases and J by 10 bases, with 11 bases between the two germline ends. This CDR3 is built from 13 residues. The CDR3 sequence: CASSLGREYEQFF. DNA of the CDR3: TGTGCCAGCAGCTTGGGACGGGAATACGAGCAGTTCTTC.

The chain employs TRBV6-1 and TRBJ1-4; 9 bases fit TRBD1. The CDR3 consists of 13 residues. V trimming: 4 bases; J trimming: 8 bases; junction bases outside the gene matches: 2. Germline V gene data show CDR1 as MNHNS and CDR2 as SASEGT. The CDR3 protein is CASSGQGGEKLFF. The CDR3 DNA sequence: TGTGCCAGCAGTGGACAGGGGGGCGAAAAACTGTTTTTT.

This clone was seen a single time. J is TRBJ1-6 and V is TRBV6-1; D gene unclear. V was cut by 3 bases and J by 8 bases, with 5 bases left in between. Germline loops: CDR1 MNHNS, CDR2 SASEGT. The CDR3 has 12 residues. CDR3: CASSDQDSPLHF. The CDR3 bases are TGTGCCAGCAGTGACCAGGATTCACCCCTCCACTTT.

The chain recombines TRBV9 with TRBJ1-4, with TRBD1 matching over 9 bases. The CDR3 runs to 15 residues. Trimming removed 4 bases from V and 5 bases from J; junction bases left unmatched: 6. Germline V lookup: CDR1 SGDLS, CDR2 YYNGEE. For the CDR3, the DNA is TGTGCCAGCAGCAATGACGGGACAGGGAATGAAAAACTGTTTTTT. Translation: CASSNDGTGNEKLFF.

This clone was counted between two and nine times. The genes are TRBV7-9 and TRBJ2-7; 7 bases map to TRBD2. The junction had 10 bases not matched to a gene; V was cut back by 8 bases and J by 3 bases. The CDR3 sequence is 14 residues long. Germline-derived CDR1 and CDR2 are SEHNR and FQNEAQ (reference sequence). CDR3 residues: CASGTGGVYYEQYF. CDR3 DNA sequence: TGTGCCAGCGGGACGGGGGGTGTCTACTACGAGCAGTACTTC.

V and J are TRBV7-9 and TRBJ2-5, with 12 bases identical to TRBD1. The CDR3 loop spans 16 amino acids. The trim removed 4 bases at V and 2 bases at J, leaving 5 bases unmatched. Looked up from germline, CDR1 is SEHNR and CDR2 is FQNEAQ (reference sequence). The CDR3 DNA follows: TGTGCCAGCAGCTACCCGGGACAGGGGGCACAAGAGACCCAGTACTTC. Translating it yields CASSYPGQGAQETQYF.

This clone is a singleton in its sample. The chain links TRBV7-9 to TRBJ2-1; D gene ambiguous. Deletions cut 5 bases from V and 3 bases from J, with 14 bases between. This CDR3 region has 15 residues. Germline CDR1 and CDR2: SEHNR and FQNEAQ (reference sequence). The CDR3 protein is CASSPPLGFYNEQFF. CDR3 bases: TGTGCCAGCAGCCCACCCCTCGGGTTCTACAATGAGCAGTTCTTC.

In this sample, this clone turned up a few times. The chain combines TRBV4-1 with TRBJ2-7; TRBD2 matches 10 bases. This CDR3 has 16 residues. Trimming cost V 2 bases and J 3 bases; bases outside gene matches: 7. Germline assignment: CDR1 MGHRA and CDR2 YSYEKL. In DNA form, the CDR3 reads TGCGCCAGCAGCCAATTACAACTAGCGGGGTTCTACGAGCAGTACTTC. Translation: CASSQLQLAGFYEQYF.

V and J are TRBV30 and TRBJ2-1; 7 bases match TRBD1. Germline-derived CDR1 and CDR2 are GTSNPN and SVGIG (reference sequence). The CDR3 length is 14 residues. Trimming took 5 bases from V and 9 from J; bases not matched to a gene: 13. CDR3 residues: CAWGITGEGAEQFF. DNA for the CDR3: TGTGCCTGGGGAATAACAGGGGAAGGGGCTGAGCAGTTCTTC.

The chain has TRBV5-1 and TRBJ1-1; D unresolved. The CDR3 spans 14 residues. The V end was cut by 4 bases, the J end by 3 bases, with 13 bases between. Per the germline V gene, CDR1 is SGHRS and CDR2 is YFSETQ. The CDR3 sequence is CASSPVPQDTEAFF. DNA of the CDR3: TGCGCCAGCAGCCCAGTTCCTCAAGACACTGAAGCTTTCTTT.

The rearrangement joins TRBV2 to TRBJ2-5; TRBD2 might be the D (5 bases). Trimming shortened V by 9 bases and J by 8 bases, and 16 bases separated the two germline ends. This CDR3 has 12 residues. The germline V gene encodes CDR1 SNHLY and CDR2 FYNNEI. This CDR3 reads CASRGWGDTQYF. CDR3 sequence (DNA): TGTGCCAGTCGAGGGTGGGGAGATACCCAGTACTTC.

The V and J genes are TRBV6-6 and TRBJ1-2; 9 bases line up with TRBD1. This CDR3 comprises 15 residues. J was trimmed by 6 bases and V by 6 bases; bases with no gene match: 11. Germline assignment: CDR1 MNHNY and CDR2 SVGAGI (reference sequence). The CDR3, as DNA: TGTGCCAGCAGGGGTCAGGGACAGGGAAGCAATGGCTACACCTTC. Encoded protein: CASRGQGQGSNGYTF.

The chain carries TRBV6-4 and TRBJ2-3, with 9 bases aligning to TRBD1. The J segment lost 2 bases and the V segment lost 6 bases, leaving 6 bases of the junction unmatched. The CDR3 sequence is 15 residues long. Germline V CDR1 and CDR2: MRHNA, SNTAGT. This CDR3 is CASSAGTGSTDTQYF. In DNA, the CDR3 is TGTGCCAGCAGCGCCGGGACAGGGTCCACAGATACGCAGTATTTT.

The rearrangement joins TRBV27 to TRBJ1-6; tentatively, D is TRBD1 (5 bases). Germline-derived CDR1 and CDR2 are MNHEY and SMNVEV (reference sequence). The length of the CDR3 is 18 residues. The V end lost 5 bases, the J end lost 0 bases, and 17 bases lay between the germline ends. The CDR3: CASSRPGVGGSYNSPLHF. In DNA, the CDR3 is TGTGCCAGCAGTCGCCCTGGAGTCGGGGGCTCCTATAATTCACCCCTCCACTTT.